Included here is one T cell receptor (beta chain) sequence, with context. As yet, its antigen is unknown. The data derive from a study of T-cell reconstitution after alpha-beta-depleted transplantation in children. The CDR3 length is 15 residues. From germline, CDR1 is DFQATT and CDR2 SNEGSKA (reference sequence). Germline trimming cut 5 bases from V and 6 bases from J; bases unmatched to any gene: 6. The study, taken as a whole, reports: Some patients owed their high day-60 TCRbeta diversity to surviving recipient T cells and thymic progenitors. Newly produced T cells mostly accounted for T-cell counts and diversity one year post-transplant. Two months or so post-transplant, alpha-beta T cells reportedly derived from several hundred expanded graft clones.

For TCRbeta, the library was prepared with unique molecular identifiers. TCRdb fed the PCR reads into MiXCR, producing one record per CDR3 protein. Found here are hundreds of thousands of distinct CDR3 sequences, less than 15% of them singletons; the top ten hold 0.65% to 0.9%. The gene calls are TRBV20-1 and TRBJ2-1, with 14 bases that match TRBD2. The source was PBMCs, collected before TCRalphabeta/CD19-depleted stem cell transplant. This TCR was sampled from a girl aged 2-10 years with congenital amegakaryocytic thrombocytopenia, due to receive a stem cell transplant. The CDR3 sequence: CSARLAGGPFNEQFF. The CDR3 region has the DNA TGCAGTGCTCGACTAGCGGGAGGGCCGTTCAATGAGCAGTTCTTC.